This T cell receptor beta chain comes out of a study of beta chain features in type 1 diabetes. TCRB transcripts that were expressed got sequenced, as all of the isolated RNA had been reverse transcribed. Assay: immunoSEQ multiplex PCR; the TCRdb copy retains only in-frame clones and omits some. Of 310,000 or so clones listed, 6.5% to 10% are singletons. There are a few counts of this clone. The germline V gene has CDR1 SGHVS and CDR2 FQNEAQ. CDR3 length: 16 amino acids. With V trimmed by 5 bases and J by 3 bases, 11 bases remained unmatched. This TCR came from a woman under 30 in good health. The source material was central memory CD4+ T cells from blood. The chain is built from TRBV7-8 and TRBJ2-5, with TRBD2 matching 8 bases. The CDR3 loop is CASSAGAAGVKETQYF. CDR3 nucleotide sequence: TGTGCCAGCAGCGCCGGCGCAGCGGGGGTTAAAGAGACCCAGTACTTC.